A single sample gave rise to the 30 T cell receptor beta chains below, sequenced in a study of blood T cells in healthy people across ages. PCR was performed a second time for about 7 to 12 cycles using a sample-barcoded 5' primer and a J-beta primer mix. From the 5' RACE reads, TCRdb called clonotypes with MiXCR, one entry per CDR3 protein. The table includes around 1.7 million distinct CDR3 sequences, 25% to 30% detected once. The sample consisted of blood. The receptor source for this set is a woman aged 30 to 39 in good health.

The rearrangement links TRBV5-1 to TRBJ2-7; 13 nucleotides line up with TRBD2. The CDR3 runs to 17 residues. The V and J ends lost 2 bases and 1 base, in that order; junction bases with no gene match: 6. Germline V CDR1 and CDR2: SGHRS, YFSETQ. The CDR3, as DNA: TGCGCCAGCAGCTTAAAGAGGACTAGCGGGAGTTCCTACGAGCAGTACTTC. The encoded protein is CASSLKRTSGSSYEQYF. The complete variable domain, with remaining parts taken from reference TRBV5-1 and TRBJ2-7, reads KAGVTQTPRYLIKTRGQQVTLSCSPISGHRSVSWYQQTPGQGLQFLFEYFSETQRNKGNFPGRFSGRQFSNSRSEMNVSTLELGDSALYLCASSLKRTSGSSYEQYFGPGTRLTVT.

This clonotype was counted only a few times. One end of the junction varies from germline; a read error may be responsible. V gene TRBV6-1 combines with J gene TRBJ2-4; 10 nucleotides line up with TRBD1. Looked up from germline, CDR1 is MNHNS and CDR2 is SASEGT. The length of the CDR3 is 15 residues. The CDR3 nucleotides are TGTGCCAGCAGAGGGACAGGGGCGACCAAAAGCATTCAGTACTTC. Encoded protein: CASRGTGATKSIQYF.

This clonotype turned up a few times. This may stem from a read error, because a much larger clone lies one nucleotide away. V and J are TRBV7-2 and TRBJ1-1; no clear D gene. Germline values: CDR1 SGHTA, CDR2 FQGNSA. CDR3 length: 13 residues. The V and J ends lost 3 bases and 2 bases respectively, with 7 bases between them. This chain's CDR3 is CTSSFELNTEAFF. Here the CDR3 DNA reads TGTACCAGCAGCTTCGAACTAAACACTGAAGCTTTCTTT. The complete variable domain, with remaining parts taken from reference TRBV7-2 and TRBJ1-1, reads GAGVSQSPSNKVTEKGKDVELRCDPISGHTALYWYRQSLGQGLEFLIYFQGNSAPDKSGLPSDRFSAERTGGSVSTLTIQRTQQEDSAVYLCTSSFELNTEAFFGQGTRLTVV.

This chain joins TRBV5-1 and TRBJ1-4; weak D call: TRBD1 (5 bases). CDR1 SGHRS and CDR2 YFSETQ come from the germline V gene. Trimming stripped 4 bases from V and 7 bases from J, with 20 bases between. The CDR3 contains 16 residues. Here the CDR3 DNA reads TGCGCCAGCAGCGGAACCGGGACGGAGGGCGGTGAAAAACTGTTTTTT. Translating it yields CASSGTGTEGGEKLFF. Full variable domain (rest looked up from reference TRBV5-1 and TRBJ1-4): KAGVTQTPRYLIKTRGQQVTLSCSPISGHRSVSWYQQTPGQGLQFLFEYFSETQRNKGNFPGRFSGRQFSNSRSEMNVSTLELGDSALYLCASSGTGTEGGEKLFFGSGTQLSVL.

This clonotype was counted a few times. The chain is built from TRBV20-1 and TRBJ1-1; D remains unclear. The CDR3 runs to 13 residues. Germline CDR1 reads DFQATT; CDR2 reads SNEGSKA (reference sequence). V lost 0 bases and J lost 3, with 8 bases in between. CDR3 in DNA: TGCAGTGCTAGAGACCAGATTTACACTGAAGCTTTCTTT. Residues: CSARDQIYTEAFF.

The chain uses TRBV7-6 and TRBJ2-4; possibly TRBD1 or TRBD2 for D (6 bases each). Germline CDR1 SGHVS, CDR2 FNYEAQ. This CDR3 has 14 residues. The V and J ends lost 6 bases and 8 bases respectively, with 17 bases between them. CDR3 bases: TGTGCCAGCAGTTTAAGGGCAGGGGAGGACATTCAGTACTTC. This encodes CASSLRAGEDIQYF.

This clonotype came up a few times. The rearrangement links TRBV20-1 to TRBJ2-1; D ambiguous. V shed 0 bases and J shed 5 bases, with 20 bases lying between them. This CDR3 has 17 residues. Germline V gives CDR1 DFQATT, CDR2 SNEGSKA (reference sequence). CDR3 DNA: TGCAGTGCTAGAGATATCCTCCGTCTTAGCCCAGACAATGAGCAGTTCTTC. It translates to CSARDILRLSPDNEQFF.

J is TRBJ2-5 and V is TRBV10-3, with 11 bases matching TRBD2. V dropped 2 bases and J dropped 7; count of bases not matched to a gene: 9. This CDR3 region has 16 residues. Germline V gene lookup returns CDR1 ENHRY and CDR2 SYGVKD. The DNA for the CDR3 is TGTGCCATCAGTGAGACCGCCGGGACTAGCGGTTGGACCCAGTACTTC. This codes for CAISETAGTSGWTQYF.

This clonotype was detected a few times. The rearrangement links TRBV5-1 to TRBJ2-1; D is perhaps TRBD1 (5 bases). Per the germline V gene, CDR1 is SGHRS and CDR2 is YFSETQ. V was cut by 4 bases and J by 10 bases, with 15 bases left in between. The CDR3 contains 13 residues. DNA for the CDR3: TGCGCCAGCAGCCCGATCGACAGATACGAGCAGTTCTTC. As protein: CASSPIDRYEQFF.

This chain joins TRBV7-2 and TRBJ2-6; possible D gene TRBD1, 5 bases. The CDR3 has 20 amino acids. The germline V gene encodes CDR1 SGHTA and CDR2 FQGNSA. With 3 bases removed from V and 0 bases from J, the gap between germline ends came to 21 bases. CDR3 sequence: CASSFYALKQDHSGANVLTF. In DNA form, the CDR3 reads TGTGCCAGCAGCTTTTACGCCCTTAAACAGGATCACTCTGGGGCCAACGTCCTGACTTTC.

On this clonotype: The germline gene is not matched at one end of the junction; a read error may be the cause. The rearrangement links TRBV10-1 to TRBJ1-1; TRBD1 agrees at 8 bases. Per the germline V gene, CDR1 is WNHNN and CDR2 is SYGVQD (reference sequence). This CDR3 has 15 residues. CDR3: CASSDWGQVNAEAFF. The CDR3 region has the DNA TGCGCCAGCAGTGATTGGGGACAGGTGAACGCTGAAGCTTTCTTT.

The DNA of the CDR3 is TGTGCCAGCAGCCGGGACTGGCTTGAGCAGTTCTTC. Protein: CASSRDWLEQFF. The chain recombines TRBV6-2 or TRBV6-3 with TRBJ2-1; perhaps TRBD2 as D (6 bases). This CDR3 region has 12 residues. Germline CDR1 and CDR2: MNHEY and SVGEGT. V was trimmed by 6 bases and J by 9 bases, leaving 12 bases between them.

In its sample, this clonotype was seen a few times. This chain links TRBV28 with TRBJ2-1, with unresolved D. Germline assignment: CDR1 MDHEN and CDR2 SYDVKM. CDR3 size: 12 residues. The germline V and J ends were trimmed by 6 bases and 9 bases, with 12 bases remaining between them. CDR3 amino acids: CASSPRSGEQFF. The CDR3, as DNA: TGTGCCAGCAGCCCCAGGTCGGGTGAGCAGTTCTTC.

This clonotype was seen ten or more times. This rearrangement joins TRBV5-1 to TRBJ2-7; 7 bases align to TRBD1. V shed 9 bases, J shed 4 bases, and the junction held 13 bases outside the gene matches. This CDR3 has 14 amino acids. From germline, CDR1 is SGHRS and CDR2 YFSETQ. The chain's CDR3 is CATRQGPTLYEQYF. The CDR3 nucleotides are TGCGCCACTCGACAGGGCCCGACCCTATACGAGCAGTACTTC.

This clonotype was counted ten times or more. The J gene is TRBJ2-5, the V gene TRBV29-1, with D unclear. The ends were cut back, 4 bases at V and 7 bases at J, with 13 bases in the middle. Germline lookup yields CDR1 SQVTM and CDR2 ANQGSEA. This CDR3 spans 12 amino acids. CDR3 sequence reads: CSVVTDLGTQYF. CDR3 nucleotide sequence: TGCAGCGTTGTAACCGATCTGGGGACCCAGTACTTC.

This clonotype was seen a few times. The rearrangement uses TRBV14 and TRBJ2-3; D gene ambiguous. V lost 4 bases to trimming and J lost 6 bases, with 8 bases between them. The CDR3 runs to 12 residues. Germline assignment: CDR1 SGHDN and CDR2 FVKESK. CDR3 nucleotides: TGTGCCAGCAGCCCAAGTTGGGATACGCAGTATTTT. Amino acids: CASSPSWDTQYF.

This clonotype was seen a handful of times. This sequence joins TRBV12-3 or TRBV12-4 and TRBJ2-7; D gene uncertain. This CDR3 region has 14 residues. V lost 4 bases and J lost 5, with 15 bases in between. The CDR3 bases are TGTGCCAGCAGTTCTCCCAATGATTGGAACGAGCAGTACTTC. Translating it yields CASSSPNDWNEQYF.

V usage is TRBV29-1 and J usage is TRBJ2-5; D is undetermined. In germline, CDR1 is SQVTM, CDR2 ANQGSEA. This CDR3 is 14 amino acids long. Deletions cut 3 bases from V and 5 bases from J, with 16 bases between. This CDR3 reads CSVENPRTVETQYF. The DNA of the CDR3 is TGCAGCGTTGAGAACCCCCGGACGGTGGAGACCCAGTACTTC.

J is TRBJ2-1 and V is TRBV20-1, with 8 bases identical to TRBD2. CDR3 length equals 14 residues. Germline V gene sequence: CDR1 DFQATT, CDR2 SNEGSKA (reference sequence). Trimming removed 5 bases from V and 9 bases from J; junction bases left unmatched: 12. CDR3 sequence reads: CSARGGLAAGEQFF. Here the CDR3 DNA reads TGCAGTGCTCGCGGGGGGCTCGCGGCTGGTGAGCAGTTCTTC.

This chain connects TRBV3-1 to TRBJ2-1; TRBD2 matches at 8 bases. Germline CDR1 reads LGHDT; CDR2 reads YNNKEL (reference sequence). The CDR3 sequence is 16 residues long. The J segment lost 4 bases and the V segment lost 4 bases, leaving 9 bases of the junction unmatched. Here the CDR3 reads CASSPRGSGMYNEQFF. The CDR3 coding sequence is TGTGCCAGCAGCCCCCGGGGTAGCGGGATGTACAATGAGCAGTTCTTC.

This clonotype has only a few counts. The chain has TRBV7-6 and TRBJ2-7, with D uncertain. There are 16 residues in the CDR3. V lost 5 bases, J lost 2 bases, and 19 bases lay in between. Germline V gives CDR1 SGHVS, CDR2 FNYEAQ. The CDR3 region has the DNA TGTGCCAGCAGCCGTGCCCGCGCGAGTTCCACCTACGAGCAGTACTTC. It codes for CASSRARASSTYEQYF. The complete variable domain, with remaining parts taken from reference TRBV7-6 and TRBJ2-7, reads GAGVSQSPRYKVTKRGQDVALRCDPISGHVSLYWYRQALGQGPEFLTYFNYEAQQDKSGLPNDRFSAERPEGSISTLTIQRTEQRDSAMYRCASSRARASSTYEQYFGPGTRLTVT.

J is TRBJ2-2 and V is TRBV27; 10 nucleotides align to TRBD1. The CDR3 sequence is 15 residues long. Germline values: CDR1 MNHEY, CDR2 SMNVEV (reference sequence). J was trimmed by 7 bases and V by 4 bases; bases with no gene match: 6. DNA for the CDR3: TGTGCCAGCAGTTCTGGACAGGGGGGGGTCGGGGAGCTGTTTTTT. Its protein is CASSSGQGGVGELFF.

This clonotype was found once. The chain uses TRBV7-2 and TRBJ2-2; TRBD1 matches at 9 bases. After removal of 5 bases from V and 5 bases from J, the junction contained 9 bases not matched to a gene. The CDR3 has 16 amino acids. CDR1 and CDR2 from the germline V gene are SGHTA and FQGNSA. CDR3 in amino acids: CASSPRRGQGTGELFF. As DNA, the CDR3 is TGTGCCAGCAGCCCCAGGCGAGGACAGGGGACCGGGGAGCTGTTTTTT.

This clonotype was seen only a few times. This chain connects TRBV24-1 to TRBJ2-4; 9 bases agree with TRBD1. Germline V CDR1 and CDR2: KGHDR, SFDVKD. This CDR3 region has 16 residues. Trimming at V came to 4 bases and at J to 6 bases, leaving 9 bases not matched to a gene. The CDR3 DNA follows: TGTGCCACCAGTGACTCCGGGACAGGGAAGAGAAACATTCAGTACTTC. The encoded protein is CATSDSGTGKRNIQYF.

The rearrangement joins TRBV5-1 to TRBJ1-3, with 12 bases aligning to TRBD1. With 4 bases clipped from V and 1 base from J, the junction kept 3 bases outside the gene matches. The CDR3 consists of 16 residues. Germline V lookup: CDR1 SGHRS, CDR2 YFSETQ. Written as DNA, the CDR3 is TGCGCCAGCAGCGGGGGACAGGGGGCGTCTGGAAACACCATATATTTT. As protein: CASSGGQGASGNTIYF.

CDR3: CASSLPPVQQAFF. The CDR3 region has the DNA TGTGCCAGCAGTTTGCCGCCGGTCCAGCAAGCTTTCTTT. This sequence joins TRBV12-3 or TRBV12-4 and TRBJ1-1; the D is unclear. V was pared by 3 bases and J by 9 bases, with 14 bases between. The CDR3 is made up of 13 amino acids.

The chain uses TRBV5-1 and TRBJ1-2, with D possibly matching TRBD1 (6 bases). The CDR3 length is 14 residues. Germline V gene data show CDR1 as SGHRS and CDR2 as YFSETQ. Trimming removed 0 bases at V and 7 bases at J, with 13 bases between. CDR3 bases: TGCGCCAGCAGCTTGGACAGGGAACGGGTTGGCTACACCTTC. Residues: CASSLDRERVGYTF.

Turning to this clonotype: A much larger clone differs from this one at a single base, so this may be a read error. This chain connects TRBV5-1 to TRBJ2-7, with no clear D. TRBJ2-4 explains the end of the DNA better; the J call may be wrong. Germline-derived CDR1 and CDR2 are SGHRS and YFSETQ. There are 13 residues in the CDR3. CDR3 nucleotides: TGCGCCAGCAGCGTAGTTCCCGCTAACATTCAGTACTTC. Protein: CASSVVPANIQYF.

Many counts were recorded for this clonotype. This chain joins TRBV7-3 and TRBJ1-2; D might be TRBD1 (6 bases). This CDR3 contains 14 residues. Germline V gene lookup returns CDR1 SGHTA and CDR2 FQGTGA. The V gene lost 1 base and the J gene lost 6 bases, with 12 bases spanning the gap. The CDR3 loop reads CASSLKGGPDGYTF. In DNA, the CDR3 is TGTGCCAGCAGCTTAAAAGGGGGTCCGGATGGCTACACCTTC.

As to this clonotype: A read error may account for a junction end that differs from germline. This chain uses TRBV27 with TRBJ2-5, with a possible D match to TRBD2 (5 bases). CDR1 is MNHEY, CDR2 SMNVEV, per germline (reference sequence). The CDR3 extends over 13 amino acids. DNA of the CDR3: TGTGCCAGCAGTCTGGACTTACAAGAGGCCCAGTACTTC. This translates into CASSLDLQEAQYF.